What follows is one T cell receptor beta chain and its context. Antigen specificity is unknown. Some clones are missing from TCRdb's copy, which holds only in-frame ones; the method was immunoSEQ multiplex PCR. The table shows some 86,000 clones, with less than 95% occurring only once. This entry comes from a study of OX40 agonist ivuxolimab in advanced cancers. Study-level background: Three patients got partial responses; one had hepatocellular carcinoma and two had cutaneous melanoma. Study-wide results and caveats: Within 6 weeks, CD4+ and CD8+ blood T cells expanded clonally at 0.1 to 3.0 mg/kg.

Trimming took off 3 bases at V and 6 bases at J, with 15 bases between the two ends. Per germline, CDR1 LNHNV and CDR2 YYDKDF (reference sequence). This CDR3 has 15 residues. The sequencing here drew on CD4+ or CD8+ T cells sorted from blood, taken in a trial of the OX40 agonist ivuxolimab. The J gene is TRBJ2-1, the V gene TRBV15; D is perhaps TRBD2 (6 bases). The sequence derives from an adult with an advanced solid tumor such as melanoma, head and neck, liver or kidney cancer. CDR3 amino acids: CATSRRRDGGNEQFF. CDR3 bases: TGTGCCACCAGCAGGCGGCGGGACGGCGGCAATGAGCAGTTCTTC.